Given below is one T cell receptor (beta chain) in context. The data originate from a study of blood T cells in healthy people across ages. CDR1 and CDR2 (germline): SGHRS, YFSETQ. Trimming stripped 4 bases from V and 5 bases from J, with 18 bases between. The CDR3 runs 15 residues. Alongside a J-beta primer mix, a sample-barcoded 5' primer served in a second PCR lasting about 7 to 12 cycles. TCRdb fed the 5' RACE reads into MiXCR, producing one record per CDR3 protein. This table has about 780,000 distinct CDR3 sequences, less than 80% appearing once. Russia was home to the donors, healthy Caucasian individuals aged roughly 6 to 95.

This chain uses TRBV5-1 with TRBJ2-5; the D call may be TRBD1 or TRBD2 (5 bases each). Sequencing was done on a sample of blood. The receptor comes from a man younger than 45 in good health. In DNA form, the CDR3 reads TGCGCCAGCAGCCAACTTGCTGGGGGAGCCGAGACCCAGTACTTC. This gives the protein CASSQLAGGAETQYF.